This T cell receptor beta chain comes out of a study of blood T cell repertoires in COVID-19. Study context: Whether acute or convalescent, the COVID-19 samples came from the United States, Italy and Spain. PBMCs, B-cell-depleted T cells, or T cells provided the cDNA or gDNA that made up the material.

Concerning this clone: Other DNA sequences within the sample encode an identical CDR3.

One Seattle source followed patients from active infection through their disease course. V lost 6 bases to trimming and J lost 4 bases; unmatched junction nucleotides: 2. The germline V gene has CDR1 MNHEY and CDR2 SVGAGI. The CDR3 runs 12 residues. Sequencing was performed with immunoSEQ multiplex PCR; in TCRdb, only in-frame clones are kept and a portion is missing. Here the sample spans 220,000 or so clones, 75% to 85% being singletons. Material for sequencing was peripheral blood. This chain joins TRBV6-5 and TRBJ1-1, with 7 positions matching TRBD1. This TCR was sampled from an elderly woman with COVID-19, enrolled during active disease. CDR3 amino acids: CASSTGVTEAFF. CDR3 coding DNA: TGTGCCAGCAGCACAGGGGTCACTGAAGCTTTCTTT.